This T cell receptor beta chain was recovered during a study of control samples from healthy donors and cancer patients. Germline assignment: CDR1 SNHLY and CDR2 FYNNEI. This CDR3 has 12 residues. Trimming took 4 bases from V and 11 from J, leaving 12 bases between them. Assay used: immunoSEQ multiplex PCR; TCRdb lists only in-frame clones, some missing. The table lists 170,000 or so clones, 90% of them singletons. This clone was observed a few times. The chain couples TRBV2 to TRBJ1-5, with D maybe TRBD1 (5 bases). This TCR came from a woman in her forties or fifties in good health. The sample was blood. The CDR3 spells CASSVGELAQHF. CDR3 nucleotides: TGTGCCAGCAGTGTAGGGGAGCTTGCCCAGCATTTT.